This TCR beta chain was sequenced in a study of T cell changes during pregnancy in multiple sclerosis (dated by TCRdb to the late 2010s). Regarding the study in general: The study examined how the T cell repertoire changed over the course of pregnancy in women with multiple sclerosis.

Comments on this clone: The antigen it binds to is not known. No qualities accompany the bases; no much larger clone lies one base away.

Library prep was done by the immunoSEQ multiplex PCR assay. Here the immuneACCESS table is served through TCRdb, limited to in-frame sequences with V and J called. Missing clones are a known gap in these copies; in checked studies unresolved V genes cover under half, and the rest lacks a known reason. This sample is represented by 50,000 to 70,000 clones; 91% of them were singletons. The ten largest clones take up about 2.2% of the sample. Relative to germline, V is missing 3 bases and J is missing 1 base, with 1 base of the junction outside any gene match. The cysteine opens and the phenylalanine closes a CDR3 of 16 amino acids. The only DNA kept is the CDR3, 48 bases in frame from the first base. Sequences SGDLS (CDR1) and YYNGEE (CDR2) are obtained from the germline V gene.

The material sequenced was peripheral blood, taken in the third trimester of pregnancy. The chain employs TRBV9 and TRBJ2-3, and TRBD2 aligns with 14 junction nucleotides. This sequence originates from a female donor in good health, enrolled as a control in a pregnancy study. The CDR3 loop reads CASSAGLAGGTDTQYF. In nucleotides, the sequence is TGTGCCAGCAGCGCGGGACTAGCGGGGGGCACAGATACGCAGTATTTT.